The TCR beta chain under discussion was sequenced for a study of T cells in Graves' hyperthyroidism and ophthalmopathy. About the study: Upon initial diagnosis and before any treatment, peripheral blood was collected. The study, taken as a whole, reports: Stable hyperthyroidism and ophthalmopathy were separated using 13 V-J signatures.

Diagnoses rested on clinical symptoms, serum thyroxine and TRAb, thyroid ultrasound and orbital computed tomography. Any symptoms of ophthalmopathy came after the first hyperthyroidism diagnosis, from which the blood sample dates. Amplification of TCR beta CDR3 regions used RNA as the template. During a first-round RT-PCR of the TCR CDR3, the HTBI primer set was used. TCRdb re-called the multiplex PCR reads with MiXCR, one entry per CDR3 protein. The top ten hold over 15% of the sample, which has 650,000 to 850,000 distinct CDR3 sequences, over 15% seen once. This clonotype was found many times. Antigen: not known. The CDR3 spans 12 residues. The V and J ends lost 7 bases and 10 bases, in that order; junction bases with no gene match: 6. Germline V CDR1 and CDR2: SNHLY, FYNNEI.

This chain links TRBV2 with TRBJ2-1, with 8 bases matching TRBD1. Sample: blood. This TCR was recovered from a woman aged 50 to 60 with Graves' hyperthyroidism that later progressed to Graves' ophthalmopathy. The CDR3 coding sequence is TGTGCCAGCACTTACAGGGGGGAAGAGCAGTTCTTC. It specifies CASTYRGEEQFF.